Reported below is one TCR beta chain. This CDR3 region has 14 residues. With 1 base clipped from V and 4 bases from J, the junction kept 2 bases outside the gene matches. Germline V gives CDR1 LNHDA, CDR2 SQIVND (reference sequence). The sample comes from a study of blood T cell repertoires in COVID-19. Study overall: Sites across the United States, Italy and Spain contributed samples from acute and convalescent COVID-19.

All enrollees were about 18 to 89 years old and from around 25 US areas. Allocation to cohorts depended on clinical history reported by the participants. In the original analysis: Nucleated cell counts were estimated from reference gene primer amplification. The method was immunoSEQ multiplex PCR; TCRdb's version includes in-frame clones alone and lacks a portion of them. The DNA was the basis for D and trimming; V, J and clone size are from that table. The sample lists approximately 190,000 clones, approximately 90% occurring once. The source material was PBMCs or T cells enriched from blood (not recorded which). This TCR was recovered from a woman aged 40 to 50 in a cohort exposed to, infected with or recovered from COVID-19 (not recorded which). The chain employs TRBV19 and TRBJ2-3, with TRBD2 identical over 7 bases. The CDR3 region has the DNA TGTGCCAGTAGTATAGGGCGGGAGCCAGATACGCAGTATTTT. Encoded protein: CASSIGREPDTQYF.